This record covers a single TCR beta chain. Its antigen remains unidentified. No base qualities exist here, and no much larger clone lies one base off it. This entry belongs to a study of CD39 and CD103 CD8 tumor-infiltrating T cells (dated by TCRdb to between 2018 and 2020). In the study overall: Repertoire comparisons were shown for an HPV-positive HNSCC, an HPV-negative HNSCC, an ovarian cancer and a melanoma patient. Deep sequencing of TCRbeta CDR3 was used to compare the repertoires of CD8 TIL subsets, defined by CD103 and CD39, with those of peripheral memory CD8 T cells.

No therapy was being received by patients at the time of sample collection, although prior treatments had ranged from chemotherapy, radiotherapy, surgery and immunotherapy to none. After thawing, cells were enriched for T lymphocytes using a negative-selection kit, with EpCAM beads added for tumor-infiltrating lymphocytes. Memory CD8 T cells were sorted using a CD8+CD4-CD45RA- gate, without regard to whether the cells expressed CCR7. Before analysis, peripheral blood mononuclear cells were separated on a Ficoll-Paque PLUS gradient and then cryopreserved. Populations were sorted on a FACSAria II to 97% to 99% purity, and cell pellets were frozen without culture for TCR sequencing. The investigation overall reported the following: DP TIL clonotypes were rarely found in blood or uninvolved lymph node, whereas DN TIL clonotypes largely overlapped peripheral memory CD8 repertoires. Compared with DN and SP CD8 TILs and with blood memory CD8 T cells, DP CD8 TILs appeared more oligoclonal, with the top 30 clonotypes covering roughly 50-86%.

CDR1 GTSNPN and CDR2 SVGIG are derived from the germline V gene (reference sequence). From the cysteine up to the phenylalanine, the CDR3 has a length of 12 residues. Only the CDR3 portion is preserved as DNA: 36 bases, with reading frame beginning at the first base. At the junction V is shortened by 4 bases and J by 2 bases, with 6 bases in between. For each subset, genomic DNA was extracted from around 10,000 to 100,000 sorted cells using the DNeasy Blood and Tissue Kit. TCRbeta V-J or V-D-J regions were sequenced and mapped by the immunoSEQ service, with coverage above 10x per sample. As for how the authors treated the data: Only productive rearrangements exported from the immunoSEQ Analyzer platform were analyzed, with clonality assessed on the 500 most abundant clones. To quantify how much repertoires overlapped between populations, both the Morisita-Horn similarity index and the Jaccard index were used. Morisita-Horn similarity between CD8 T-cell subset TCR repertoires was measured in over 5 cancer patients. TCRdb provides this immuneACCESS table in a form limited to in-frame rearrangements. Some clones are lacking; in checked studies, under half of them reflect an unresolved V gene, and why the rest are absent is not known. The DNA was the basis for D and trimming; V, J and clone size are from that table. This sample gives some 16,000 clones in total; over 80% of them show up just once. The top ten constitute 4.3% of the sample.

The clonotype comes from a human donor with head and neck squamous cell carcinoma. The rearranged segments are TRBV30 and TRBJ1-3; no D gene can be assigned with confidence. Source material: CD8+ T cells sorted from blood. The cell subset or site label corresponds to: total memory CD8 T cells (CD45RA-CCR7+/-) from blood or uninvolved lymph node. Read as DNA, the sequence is TGTGCCTGGAAGGCCACTGGAAACACCATATATTTT. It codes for CAWKATGNTIYF.